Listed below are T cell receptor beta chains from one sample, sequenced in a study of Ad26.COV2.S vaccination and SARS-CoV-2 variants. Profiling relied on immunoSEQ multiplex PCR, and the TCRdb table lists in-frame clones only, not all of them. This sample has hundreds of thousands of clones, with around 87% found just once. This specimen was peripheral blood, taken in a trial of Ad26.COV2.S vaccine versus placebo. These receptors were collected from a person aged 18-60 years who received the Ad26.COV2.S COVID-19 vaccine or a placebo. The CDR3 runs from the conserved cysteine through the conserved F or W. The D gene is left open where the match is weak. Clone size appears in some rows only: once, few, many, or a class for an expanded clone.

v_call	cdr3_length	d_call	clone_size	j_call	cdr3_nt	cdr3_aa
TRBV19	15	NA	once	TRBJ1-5	TGTGCCAGTAGCCCCGGGACCGCTGAGGGGAGGCCCCAGCATTTT	CASSPGTAEGRPQHF
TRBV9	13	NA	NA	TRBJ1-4	TGTGCCAGCAGCCCCCAGTCCAATGAAAAACTGTTTTTT	CASSPQSNEKLFF
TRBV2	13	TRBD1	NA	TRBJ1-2	TGTGCCAGCAGACCGGGACAGCTCTATGGCTACACCTTC	CASRPGQLYGYTF
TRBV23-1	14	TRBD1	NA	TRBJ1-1	TGCGCCAGCAGTCAATCGCAGGACAGGGGTTTTGCTTTCTTT	CASSQSQDRGFAFF
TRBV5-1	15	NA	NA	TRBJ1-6	TGCGCCAGCAGCCCCGACACGCTTTATAATTCACCCCTCCACTTT	CASSPDTLYNSPLHF
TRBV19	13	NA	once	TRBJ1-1	TGTGCCAGTAGTGACAGTCTGAACACTGAAGCTTTCTTT	CASSDSLNTEAFF
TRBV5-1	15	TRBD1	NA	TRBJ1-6	TGCGCCAGCAGCTTGGTGGACAGGAATTATTCACCCCTCCACTTT	CASSLVDRNYSPLHF
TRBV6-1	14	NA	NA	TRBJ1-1	TGTGCCAGCAGTGACAGGGTTAAGAGCACTGAAGCTTTCTTT	CASSDRVKSTEAFF
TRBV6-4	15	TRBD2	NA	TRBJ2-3	TGTGCCAGCAGTGACGGTAGCGGGATAACAGATACGCAGTATTTT	CASSDGSGITDTQYF
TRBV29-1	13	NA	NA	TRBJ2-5	TGCAGCGTTGAGCGAGGGCGGTGGGAGACCCAGTACTTC	CSVERGRWETQYF
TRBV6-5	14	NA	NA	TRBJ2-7	TGTGCCAGCAGTTACTCCGGGACATACTACGAGCAGTACTTC	CASSYSGTYYEQYF
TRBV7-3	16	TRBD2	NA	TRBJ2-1	TGTGCCAGCAGCTTAAGGCCTAGCGGGGGGTACAATGAGCAGTTCTTC	CASSLRPSGGYNEQFF
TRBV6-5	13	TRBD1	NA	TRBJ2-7	TGTGCCAGCTCCGGACAGGCCGGCTACGAGCAGTACTTC	CASSGQAGYEQYF
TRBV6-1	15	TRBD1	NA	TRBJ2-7	TGTGCCAGCAGTGAACTCCAGGGGGTACTCTACGAGCAGTACTTC	CASSELQGVLYEQYF
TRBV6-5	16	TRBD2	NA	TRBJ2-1	TGTGCCAGCAGTTACGACCTAGCGGGGGCCTACAATGAGCAGTTCTTC	CASSYDLAGAYNEQFF
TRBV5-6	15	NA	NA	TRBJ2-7	TGTGCCAGCAGCTTGGCAGGCGGCCCCGACTACGAGCAGTACTTC	CASSLAGGPDYEQYF
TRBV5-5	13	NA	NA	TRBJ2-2	TGTGCCAGCAGCCTCCTACAAACCGGGGAGCTGTTTTTT	CASSLLQTGELFF
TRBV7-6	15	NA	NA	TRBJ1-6	TGTGCCAGCAGCTCGGGGGTGGACTCGAATTCACCCCTCCACTTT	CASSSGVDSNSPLHF
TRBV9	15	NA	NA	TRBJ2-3	TGTGCCAGCAGCGTAGGTTCTAGCAGCGCAGATACGCAGTATTTT	CASSVGSSSADTQYF
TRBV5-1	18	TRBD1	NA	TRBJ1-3	TGCGCCAGCAGCTTGGCGCCCGGGACAGGGGTAGAAGGAAACACCATATATTTT	CASSLAPGTGVEGNTIYF
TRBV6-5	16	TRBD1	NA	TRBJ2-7	TGTGCCAGCAGTTACTCGTCGGACAGGGGTACCTACGAGCAGTACTTC	CASSYSSDRGTYEQYF
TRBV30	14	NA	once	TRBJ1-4	TGTGCCTGGAGTCCTGGCAGCGGAGGGGAAAAACTGTTTTTT	CAWSPGSGGEKLFF
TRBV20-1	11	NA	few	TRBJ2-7	TGCAGTGCCCCCCGTGAGGGAGTCCCGTACTTC	CSAPREGVPYF
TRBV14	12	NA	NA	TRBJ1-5	TGTGCCAGCAGCCTTGGAGGACGACCCCAGCATTTT	CASSLGGRPQHF
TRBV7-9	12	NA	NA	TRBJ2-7	TGTGCCAGCAGCTTAGGCATCAACGAGCAGTACTTC	CASSLGINEQYF
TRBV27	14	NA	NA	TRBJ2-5	TGTGCCAGCAGTTTCAGCCCCGGGGGAGAGACCCAGTACTTC	CASSFSPGGETQYF
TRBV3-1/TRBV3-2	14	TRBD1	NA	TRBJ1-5	TGTGCCAGCAGCCCCGGGACAGGGATTCAGCCCCAGCATTTT	CASSPGTGIQPQHF
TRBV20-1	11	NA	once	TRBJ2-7	TGCAGTGCTACCCGGGCCTACGAGCAGTACTTC	CSATRAYEQYF